The source of this TCR beta chain is a study of shared clonotypes between healthy human individuals. Study as a whole: Used for every donor were three CD4 naive, three CD4 memory, two CD8 naive and one CD8 memory plate. Study conclusions and caveats: Generally, naive subsets (rather than memory subsets) showed larger estimated richness. It was observed that roughly 5.4% of naive CD4 clonotypes were shared across a handful of donors. Rarefaction indicated that sorted-subset sequencing remained incomplete although depth was large.

CD8 cells regarded as naive lacked CD45RO, were positively chosen for CCR7, and omitted terminally differentiated effector memory CD45RA+ cells. A word on this clone: Antigen: not known.

V shed 5 bases and J shed 4 bases, with 20 bases lying between them. CDR1 and CDR2 (germline): SEHNR, FQNEAQ (reference sequence). The CDR3 length is 16 residues. The protocol was immunoSEQ multiplex PCR, while the TCRdb copy is restricted to in-frame clones and leaves out a portion. This sample has 1.5 million to 2.5 million clones, with 85% to 95% found just once. The chain has TRBV7-9 and TRBJ1-2, with a possible D match to TRBD1 (5 bases). Material for sequencing was naive CD8+ T cells sorted from blood. This receptor was identified in a man between 18 and 29 years old in good health. The CDR3 DNA reads TGTGCCAGCAGCGAATATTCCGGGGGATATGGCTATGGCTACACCTTC. Translated, it gives CASSEYSGGYGYGYTF.